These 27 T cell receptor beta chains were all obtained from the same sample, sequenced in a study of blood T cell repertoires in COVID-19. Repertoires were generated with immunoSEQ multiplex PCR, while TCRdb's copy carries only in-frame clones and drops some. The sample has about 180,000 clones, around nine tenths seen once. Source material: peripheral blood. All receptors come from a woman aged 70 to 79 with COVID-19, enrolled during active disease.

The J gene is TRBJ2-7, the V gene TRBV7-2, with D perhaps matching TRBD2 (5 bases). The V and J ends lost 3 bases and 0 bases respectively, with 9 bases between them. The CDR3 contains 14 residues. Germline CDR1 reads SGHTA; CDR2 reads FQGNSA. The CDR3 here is CASSFQRHSYEQYF. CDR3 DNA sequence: TGTGCCAGCAGCTTCCAGCGGCACTCCTACGAGCAGTACTTC.

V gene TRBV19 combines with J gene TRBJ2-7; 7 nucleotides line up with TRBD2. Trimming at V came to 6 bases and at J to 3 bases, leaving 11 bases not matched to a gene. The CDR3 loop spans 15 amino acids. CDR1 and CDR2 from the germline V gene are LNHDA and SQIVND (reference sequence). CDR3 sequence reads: CASSTSGATDYEQYF. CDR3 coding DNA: TGTGCCAGTAGCACAAGCGGGGCGACGGACTACGAGCAGTACTTC.

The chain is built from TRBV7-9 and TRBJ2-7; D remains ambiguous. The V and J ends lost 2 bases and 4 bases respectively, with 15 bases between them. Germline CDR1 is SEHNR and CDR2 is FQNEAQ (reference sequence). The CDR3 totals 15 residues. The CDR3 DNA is TGTGCCAGCAGCTTAAGAATTATCGACGGGTACGAGCAGTACTTC. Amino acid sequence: CASSLRIIDGYEQYF.

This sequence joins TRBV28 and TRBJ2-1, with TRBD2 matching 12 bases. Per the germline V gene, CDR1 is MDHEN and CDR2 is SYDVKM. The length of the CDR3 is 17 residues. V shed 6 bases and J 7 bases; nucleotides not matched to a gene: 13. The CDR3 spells CASSYGTSGQDSNEQFF. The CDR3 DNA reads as TGTGCCAGCAGCTACGGGACTAGCGGGCAAGATAGTAATGAGCAGTTCTTC.

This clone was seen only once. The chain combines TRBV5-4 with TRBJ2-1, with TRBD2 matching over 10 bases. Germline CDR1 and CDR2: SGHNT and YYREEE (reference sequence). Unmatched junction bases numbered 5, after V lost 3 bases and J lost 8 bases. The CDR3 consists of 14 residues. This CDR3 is CASSSFGLADEQFF. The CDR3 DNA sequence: TGTGCCAGCAGCTCCTTCGGACTAGCGGATGAGCAGTTCTTC.

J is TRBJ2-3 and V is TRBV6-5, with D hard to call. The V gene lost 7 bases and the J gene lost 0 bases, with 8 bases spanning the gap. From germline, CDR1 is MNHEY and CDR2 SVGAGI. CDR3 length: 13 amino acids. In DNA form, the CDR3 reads TGTGCCAGCATGGCGGCTAGCACAGATACGCAGTATTTT. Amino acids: CASMAASTDTQYF.

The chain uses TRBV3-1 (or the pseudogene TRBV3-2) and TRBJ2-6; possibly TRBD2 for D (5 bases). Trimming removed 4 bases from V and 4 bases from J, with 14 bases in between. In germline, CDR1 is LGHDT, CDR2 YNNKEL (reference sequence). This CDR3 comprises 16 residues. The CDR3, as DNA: TGTGCCAGCAGCCTACGTACGGGGTCCGGGGCCAACGTCCTGACTTTC. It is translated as CASSLRTGSGANVLTF.

CDR3 DNA: TGTGCCATCAGTGGGGAAGGGACAGATAACTATGGCTACACCTTC. Translated, it gives CAISGEGTDNYGYTF. The V and J genes are TRBV10-3 and TRBJ1-2, with 7 nucleotides matching TRBD1. This CDR3 region has 15 residues. Trimming at V came to 4 bases and at J to 1 base, leaving 6 bases not matched to a gene. Per germline, CDR1 ENHRY and CDR2 SYGVKD.

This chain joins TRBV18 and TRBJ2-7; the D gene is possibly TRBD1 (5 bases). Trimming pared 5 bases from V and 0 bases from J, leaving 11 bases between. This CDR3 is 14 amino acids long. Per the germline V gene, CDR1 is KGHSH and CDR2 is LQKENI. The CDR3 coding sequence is TGTGCCAGCTCATCAGGGTACAACTCCTACGAGCAGTACTTC. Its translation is CASSSGYNSYEQYF.

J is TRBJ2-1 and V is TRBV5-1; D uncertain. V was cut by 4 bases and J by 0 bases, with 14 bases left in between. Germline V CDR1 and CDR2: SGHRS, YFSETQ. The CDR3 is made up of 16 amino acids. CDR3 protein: CASSPRLRFSYNEQFF. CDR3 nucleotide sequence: TGCGCCAGCAGCCCTAGACTCCGATTCTCCTACAATGAGCAGTTCTTC.

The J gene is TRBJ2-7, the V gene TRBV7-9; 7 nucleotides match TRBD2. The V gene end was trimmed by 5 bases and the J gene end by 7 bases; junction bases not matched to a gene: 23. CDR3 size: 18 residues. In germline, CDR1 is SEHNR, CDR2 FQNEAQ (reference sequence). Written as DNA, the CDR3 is TGTGCCAGCAGCCTAAACTTACCTAGCGGCAGCCGGGGGAGGGAGCAGTACTTC. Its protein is CASSLNLPSGSRGREQYF.

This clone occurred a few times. The chain's CDR3 is CASSLPSVSKELGNTIYF. The CDR3 DNA reads TGTGCCAGCAGTTTACCGTCCGTCTCTAAAGAGCTCGGAAACACCATATATTTT. This sequence joins TRBV28 and TRBJ1-3, with D uncertain. The V end lost 2 bases, the J end lost 4 bases, and 21 bases lay between the germline ends. This CDR3 has 18 residues. The germline CDR1 and CDR2 sequences are MDHEN and SYDVKM.

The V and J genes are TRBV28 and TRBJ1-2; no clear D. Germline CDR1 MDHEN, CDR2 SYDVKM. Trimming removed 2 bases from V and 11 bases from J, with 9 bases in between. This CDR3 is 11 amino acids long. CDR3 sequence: CASSLRRSYTF. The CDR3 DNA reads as TGTGCCAGCAGTTTACGCAGGTCTTACACCTTC.

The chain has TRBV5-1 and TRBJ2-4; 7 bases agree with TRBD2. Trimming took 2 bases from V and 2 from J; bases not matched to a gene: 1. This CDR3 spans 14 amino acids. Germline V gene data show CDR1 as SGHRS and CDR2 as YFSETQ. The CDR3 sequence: CASSFGGTKNIQYF. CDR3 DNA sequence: TGCGCCAGCAGCTTCGGGGGGACCAAAAACATTCAGTACTTC.

The CDR3 protein is CASSSLRDQGGGELFF. The CDR3 DNA reads as TGTGCCAGCAGCTCTCTGCGGGATCAGGGTGGCGGGGAGCTGTTTTTT. The chain uses TRBV7-9 and TRBJ2-2; possible D gene TRBD2, 6 bases. The germline gives CDR1 SEHNR, CDR2 FQNEAQ (reference sequence). The CDR3 totals 16 residues. The V end was cut by 4 bases, the J end by 7 bases, with 19 bases between. Supplemented by reference TRBV7-9 and TRBJ2-2, the full variable domain reads DTGVSQNPRHKITKRGQNVTFRCDPISEHNRLYWYRQTLGQGPEFLTYFQNEAQLEKSRLLSDRFSAERPKGSFSTLEIQRTEQGDSAMYLCASSSLRDQGGGELFFGEGSRLTVL.

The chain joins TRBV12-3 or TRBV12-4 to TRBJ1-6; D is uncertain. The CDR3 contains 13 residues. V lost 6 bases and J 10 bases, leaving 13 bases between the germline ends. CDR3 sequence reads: CASRTQVESPLHF. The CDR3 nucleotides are TGTGCCAGCAGAACCCAGGTCGAATCACCCCTCCACTTT.

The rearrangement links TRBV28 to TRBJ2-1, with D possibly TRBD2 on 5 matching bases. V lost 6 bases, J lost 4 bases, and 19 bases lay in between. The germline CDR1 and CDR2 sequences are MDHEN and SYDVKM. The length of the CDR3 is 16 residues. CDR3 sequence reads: CASRSRTQTLYNEQFF. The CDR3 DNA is TGTGCCAGCAGAAGCCGGACTCAAACCCTTTACAATGAGCAGTTCTTC. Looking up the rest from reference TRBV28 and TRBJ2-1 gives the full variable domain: DVKVTQSSRYLVKRTGEKVFLECVQDMDHENMFWYRQDPGLGLRLIYFSYDVKMKEKGDIPEGYSVSREKKERFSLILESASTNQTSMYLCASRSRTQTLYNEQFFGPGTRLTVL.

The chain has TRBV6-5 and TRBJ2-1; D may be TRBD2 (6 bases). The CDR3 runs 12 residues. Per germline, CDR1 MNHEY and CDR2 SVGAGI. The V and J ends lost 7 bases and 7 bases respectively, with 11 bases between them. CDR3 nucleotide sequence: TGTGCCAGCAATGCGGGGTTAAATGAGCAGTTCTTC. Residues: CASNAGLNEQFF.

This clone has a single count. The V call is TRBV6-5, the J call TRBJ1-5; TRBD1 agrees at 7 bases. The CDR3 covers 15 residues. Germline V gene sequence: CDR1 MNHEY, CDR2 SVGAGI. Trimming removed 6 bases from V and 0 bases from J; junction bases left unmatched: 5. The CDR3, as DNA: TGTGCCAGCAGAAGGGGACAGAATAGCAATCAGCCCCAGCATTTT. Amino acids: CASRRGQNSNQPQHF.

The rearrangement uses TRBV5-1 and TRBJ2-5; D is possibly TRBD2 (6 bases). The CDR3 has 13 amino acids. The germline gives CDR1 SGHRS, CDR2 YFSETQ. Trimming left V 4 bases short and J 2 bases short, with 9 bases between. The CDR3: CASSPGLQETQYF. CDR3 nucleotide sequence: TGCGCCAGCAGCCCGGGACTGCAAGAGACCCAGTACTTC.

The CDR3 sequence: CASSQDPREGLGDTQYF. The CDR3 bases are TGTGCCAGCAGCCAAGACCCCCGGGAGGGACTCGGAGATACGCAGTATTTT. The chain has TRBV3-1 (or the pseudogene TRBV3-2) and TRBJ2-3; 8 bases are shared with TRBD2. This CDR3 spans 17 amino acids. Unmatched junction bases numbered 10, after V lost 0 bases and J lost 5 bases. Germline CDR1 reads LGHDT; CDR2 reads YNNKEL (reference sequence).

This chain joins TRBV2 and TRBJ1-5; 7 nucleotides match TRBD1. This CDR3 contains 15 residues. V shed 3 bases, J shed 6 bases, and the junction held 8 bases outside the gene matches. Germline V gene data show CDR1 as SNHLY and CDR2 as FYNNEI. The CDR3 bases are TGTGCCAGCAGTGACAGGGGGAGAAGGGGTCAGCCCCAGCATTTT. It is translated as CASSDRGRRGQPQHF.

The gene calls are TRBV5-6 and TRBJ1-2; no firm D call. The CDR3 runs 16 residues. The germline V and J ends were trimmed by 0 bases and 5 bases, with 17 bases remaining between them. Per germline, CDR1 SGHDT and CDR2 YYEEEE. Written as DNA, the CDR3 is TGTGCCAGCAGCTTGGTCCTTACAGAGAGACGGTATGGCTACACCTTC. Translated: CASSLVLTERRYGYTF.

CDR3 DNA sequence: TGTGCCAGCAGCTTAGCTTTTAGTGACAGGGGCTCCTACGAGCAGTACTTC. Translating it yields CASSLAFSDRGSYEQYF. The rearrangement links TRBV7-9 to TRBJ2-7; 8 bases fit TRBD1. V was pared by 0 bases and J by 0 bases, with 7 bases of the junction left unmatched. Germline-derived CDR1 and CDR2 are SEHNR and FQNEAQ (reference sequence). The CDR3 has 17 residues.

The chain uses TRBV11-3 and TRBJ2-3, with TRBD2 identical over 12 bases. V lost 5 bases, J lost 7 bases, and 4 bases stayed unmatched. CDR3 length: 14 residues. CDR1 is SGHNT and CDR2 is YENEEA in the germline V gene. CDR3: CASSPGLAGHTQYF. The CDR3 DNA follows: TGTGCCAGCAGCCCAGGACTAGCGGGACATACGCAGTATTTT.

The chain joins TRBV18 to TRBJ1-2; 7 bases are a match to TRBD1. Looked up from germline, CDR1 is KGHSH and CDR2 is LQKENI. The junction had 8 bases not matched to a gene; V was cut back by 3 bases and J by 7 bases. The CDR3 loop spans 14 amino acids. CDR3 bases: TGTGCCAGCTCACCCCGACAGGGATTGAGTGGCTACACCTTC. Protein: CASSPRQGLSGYTF. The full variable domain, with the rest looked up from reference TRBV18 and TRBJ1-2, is NAGVMQNPRHLVRRRGQEARLRCSPMKGHSHVYWYRQLPEEGLKFMVYLQKENIIDESGMPKERFSAEFPKEGPSILRIQQVVRGDSAAYFCASSPRQGLSGYTFGSGTRLTVV.

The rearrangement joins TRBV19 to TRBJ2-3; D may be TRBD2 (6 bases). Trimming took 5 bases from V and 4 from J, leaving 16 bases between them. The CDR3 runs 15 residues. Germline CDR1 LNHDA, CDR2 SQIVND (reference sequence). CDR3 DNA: TGTGCCAGTAGTCCCGGCGGGGCTGCGGCAGATACGCAGTATTTT. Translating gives CASSPGGAAADTQYF. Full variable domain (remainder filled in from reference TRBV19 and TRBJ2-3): DGGITQSPKYLFRKEGQNVTLSCEQNLNHDAMYWYRQDPGQGLRLIYYSQIVNDFQKGDIAEGYSVSREKKESFPLTVTSAQKNPTAFYLCASSPGGAAADTQYFGPGTRLTVL.